The subject of this entry is one TCR beta chain. Its specificity is unknown. Clones were sequenced by immunoSEQ multiplex PCR, and TCRdb holds only the in-frame ones, with some missing. The sample records 10,000 to 15,000 clones, around 84% being singletons. The sample comes from a study of tumor-infiltrating lymphocytes in localized non-small cell lung cancer. Background on the study: Each patient gave resected tumor and non-adjacent uninvolved lung tissue.

Whole-study findings and limits: Available tissue quantity limited TCR sequencing to a patient subset.

The sequence was obtained from a human donor with non-small cell lung cancer. Input material: lung tumor tissue.

The CDR3 DNA sequence: TGTGCCAGCAGCTTTGGAGGGAGAATGGAGACCCAGTACTTC. This encodes CASSFGGRMETQYF. This chain links TRBV7-8 with TRBJ2-5; TRBD2 is a possible D gene (6 bases). The CDR3 spans 14 residues. CDR1 is SGHVS, CDR2 FQNEAQ, per germline. V lost 3 bases, J lost 5 bases, and 13 bases lay in between.